These 9 T cell receptor beta chains share one sample of origin, sequenced in a study of shared clonotypes between healthy human individuals. The repertoire was sequenced with immunoSEQ multiplex PCR; TCRdb's copy has only in-frame clones and lacks some. Of about 100,000 clones detected, roughly half appear once; the ten largest clones hold approximately 15%. The specimen sequenced was PBMCs. The source is a woman aged 40 to 49 in good health. Some clones in this sample may be carry-over from other donors' samples.

This chain uses TRBV30 with TRBJ2-5; 9 positions agree with TRBD2. With the DNA end fitting TRBJ2-7 better, the J assignment may be wrong. The CDR3 spans 14 residues. The V gene's germline CDR1 is GTSNPN and CDR2 SVGIG (reference sequence). In DNA, the CDR3 is TGTGCCTGGAGTCGCGGGAGGGCCCTCGACGAGCAGTACTTC. Translating gives CAWSRGRALDEQYF.

This chain links TRBV28 with TRBJ1-1; D may be TRBD1 (6 bases). V lost 5 bases, J lost 1 base, and 11 bases lay in between. The V gene's germline CDR1 is MDHEN and CDR2 SYDVKM. This CDR3 spans 14 amino acids. The CDR3 region is CASSAGTSNTEAFF. The CDR3 DNA sequence: TGTGCCAGCAGTGCCGGGACATCGAACACTGAAGCTTTCTTT.

This clone was seen only a few times. A far larger clone lies a single base away; this is likely a read error. The sample contains more than one DNA sequence encoding this CDR3. The chain recombines TRBV27 with TRBJ2-1, with D maybe TRBD2 (6 bases). This CDR3 has 15 amino acids. V lost 2 bases and J 7 bases, leaving 15 bases between the germline ends. Per germline, CDR1 MNHEY and CDR2 SMNVEV (reference sequence). The CDR3 nucleotides read TGTGCCAGCAGTTTAGGGTCGTCGCGGGATAATGAGCAGTTCTTC. Protein: CASSLGSSRDNEQFF.

This clone showed up many times. This chain uses TRBV29-1 with TRBJ2-7, with TRBD2 as a possible D gene (5 bases). The germline gives CDR1 SQVTM, CDR2 ANQGSEA. The CDR3 consists of 13 residues. V was pared by 4 bases and J by 7 bases, with 17 bases between. As DNA, the CDR3 is TGCAGCGTTGCGGCTAGCTTGGGTGGAGAGCAGTACTTC. It translates to CSVAASLGGEQYF.

Many counts were recorded for this clone. The rearrangement links TRBV4-1 to TRBJ2-6; maybe TRBD2 (5 bases). V gave up 0 bases and J gave up 0 bases, with 18 bases separating them. The germline gives CDR1 MGHRA, CDR2 YSYEKL. The CDR3 has 20 amino acids. The chain's CDR3 is CASSQEASRRVHSGANVLTF. The CDR3 region has the DNA TGCGCCAGCAGCCAAGAGGCTAGCCGCCGAGTGCACTCTGGGGCCAACGTCCTGACTTTC.

This clone was seen a handful of times. This chain connects TRBV25-1 to TRBJ2-1; D is uncertain. CDR1 and CDR2 (germline): MGHDK, SYGVNS. Trimming left V 4 bases short and J 5 bases short, with 3 bases between. The CDR3 contains 11 residues. CDR3 nucleotide sequence: TGTGCCAGCAGTGTAAACAATGAGCAGTTCTTC. Its protein is CASSVNNEQFF.

The CDR3 is CAWSVGGNNEQFF. Here the CDR3 DNA reads TGTGCCTGGAGTGTAGGCGGGAACAATGAGCAGTTCTTC. The rearrangement joins TRBV30 to TRBJ2-1, with D tentatively TRBD2 (6 bases). The V end was cut by 0 bases, the J end by 5 bases, with 8 bases between. The V gene's germline CDR1 is GTSNPN and CDR2 SVGIG (reference sequence). The CDR3 sequence is 13 residues long.

This clone has only one observation. The J gene is TRBJ2-3, the V gene TRBV7-3; no clear D gene. Germline V gene lookup returns CDR1 SGHTA and CDR2 FQGTGA. V lost 5 bases to trimming and J lost 4 bases, with 10 bases between them. The CDR3 length is 13 residues. The CDR3 nucleotides read TGTGCCAGCAGCCCAAGTCCTCCAGATACGCAGTATTTT. It yields the protein CASSPSPPDTQYF.

The chain is built from TRBV9 and TRBJ2-3; TRBD1 aligns across 7 bases. V shed 7 bases and J 0 bases; nucleotides not matched to a gene: 2. The germline CDR1 and CDR2 sequences are SGDLS and YYNGEE. The CDR3 is 13 amino acids. The CDR3 DNA follows: TGTGCCAGCTCCAGGGGGAGCACAGATACGCAGTATTTT. Encoded protein: CASSRGSTDTQYF. The variable domain in full, with the rest retrieved from reference TRBV9 and TRBJ2-3, is DSGVTQTPKHLITATGQRVTLRCSPRSGDLSVYWYQQSLDQGLQFLIQYYNGEERAKGNILERFSAQQFPDLHSELNLSSLELGDSALYFCASSRGSTDTQYFGPGTRLTVL.